This TCR beta chain was identified in a study of blood T cell repertoires in COVID-19. Study details: The United States, Italy and Spain supplied acute and convalescent COVID-19 samples. T cells, B-cell-depleted T cells, or PBMCs supplied cDNA or gDNA.

Using immunoSEQ multiplex PCR, the repertoire was profiled, and TCRdb retains in-frame clones only, with some absent. This sample has around 300,000 clones, with approximately 90% found just once. With V trimmed by 5 bases and J by 6 bases, 5 bases remained unmatched. The CDR3 is made up of 13 amino acids. Germline V lookup: CDR1 ENHRY, CDR2 SYGVKD. Sequenced input: peripheral blood. The chain carries TRBV10-3 and TRBJ2-7; 9 positions agree with TRBD2. The clonotype originates from a woman in her forties with acute or convalescent COVID-19. Written as DNA, the CDR3 is TGTGCCATCAGTCTGGGACTAGCTAGCGAGCAGTACGTC. Its protein is CAISLGLASEQYV.